The next 11 T cell receptor beta chains were all read from a single sample in a study of T cell repertoires in cytomegalovirus infection. TCRdb re-derived calls from the reads in MiXCR, one entry per CDR3 protein. The data contain 400,000 or so distinct CDR3 sequences, approximately 33% of them seen just once; the ten biggest clones take up roughly an eighth. Material for sequencing was PBMCs. These TCRs come from a human donor in good health (CMV status not recorded). Some clones in this sample may be carry-over from other donors' samples.

This clonotype was counted ten times or more. The V call is TRBV7-2, the J call TRBJ2-5; 8 bases match TRBD2. J gave up 2 bases and V 2 bases, and 1 base lay outside the gene matches. Germline V gene data show CDR1 as SGHTA and CDR2 as FQGNSA. This CDR3 is built from 14 residues. DNA of the CDR3: TGTGCCAGCAGCTTAAGCGGGAGTCAAGAGACCCAGTACTTC. Its protein product is CASSLSGSQETQYF.

This clonotype was observed a handful of times. The chain carries TRBV2 and TRBJ1-4, with D possibly being TRBD1 (6 bases). Trimming stripped 3 bases from V and 4 bases from J, with 9 bases between. Germline loops: CDR1 SNHLY, CDR2 FYNNEI. The CDR3 covers 14 residues. The CDR3 region has the DNA TGTGCCAGCAGTGAGGACAGATATAATGAAAAACTGTTTTTT. It codes for CASSEDRYNEKLFF.

This clonotype was picked up one time. The V gene is TRBV12-3 or TRBV12-4, the J gene TRBJ2-1; D possibly matches TRBD1 or TRBD2 (5 bases each). This CDR3 contains 12 residues. Trimming left V 8 bases short and J 8 bases short, with 13 bases between. CDR3 nucleotide sequence: TGTGCCAGCGGTGAGGGGCGCGATGAGCAGTTCTTC. Translating it yields CASGEGRDEQFF.

The J gene is TRBJ1-6, the V gene TRBV20-1, with no clear D. This CDR3 region has 15 residues. V shed 8 bases and J shed 5 bases, with 19 bases lying between them. Germline CDR1 and CDR2: DFQATT and SNEGSKA (reference sequence). The CDR3 sequence is CSIIRPRTHNSPLHF. The DNA of the CDR3 is TGCAGTATTATCAGGCCTAGGACTCATAATTCACCCCTCCACTTT.

The chain has TRBV10-3 and TRBJ2-1; 15 positions match TRBD2. J lost 10 bases, V lost 2 bases, and 3 bases had no gene match. The CDR3 contains 15 residues. Per the germline V gene, CDR1 is ENHRY and CDR2 is SYGVKD. DNA of the CDR3: TGTGCCATCAGTGAGGAGGGACTAGCGGGGGGCGAGCAGTTCTTC. Translation gives CAISEEGLAGGEQFF.

The sample holds a few counts of this clonotype. This chain links TRBV7-3 with TRBJ2-1; 11 positions agree with TRBD2. In germline, CDR1 is SGHTA, CDR2 FQGTGA. V trimming: 4 bases; J trimming: 8 bases; junction bases outside the gene matches: 4. CDR3 size: 14 residues. CDR3 DNA sequence: TGTGCCAGCAGCTATAGCGGGGGGGCCCATGAGCAGTTCTTC. It specifies CASSYSGGAHEQFF. Drawing the rest from reference TRBV7-3 and TRBJ2-1, the complete variable domain is GAGVSQTPSNKVTEKGKYVELRCDPISGHTALYWYRQSLGQGPEFLIYFQGTGAADDSGLPNDRFFAVRPEGSVSTLKIQRTERGDSAVYLCASSYSGGAHEQFFGPGTRLTVL.

Worth noting for this clonotype: At one boundary the junction diverges from the germline segment, which might be a read error. The chain carries TRBV7-6 and TRBJ2-7; a possible D gene is TRBD2 (5 bases). Germline V gene sequence: CDR1 SGHVS, CDR2 FNYEAQ. The CDR3 covers 12 residues. The CDR3 DNA reads as TGTGCCAGCAGCCCCCCAGTCGGGGAGCAGCACTTC. This sequence encodes CASSPPVGEQHF.

This clonotype was counted a few times. The chain uses TRBV7-9 and TRBJ2-7; D gene unclear. Germline V gene data show CDR1 as SEHNR and CDR2 as FQNEAQ (reference sequence). The CDR3 covers 16 residues. The germline V and J ends were trimmed by 5 bases and 2 bases, with 19 bases remaining between them. CDR3 region: CASSAHPWAGTYEQYF. The DNA for the CDR3 is TGTGCCAGCAGCGCCCATCCCTGGGCAGGAACCTACGAGCAGTACTTC. The whole variable domain, filled in from reference TRBV7-9 and TRBJ2-7, reads DTGVSQNPRHKITKRGQNVTFRCDPISEHNRLYWYRQTLGQGPEFLTYFQNEAQLEKSRLLSDRFSAERPKGSFSTLEIQRTEQGDSAMYLCASSAHPWAGTYEQYFGPGTRLTVT.

The chain has TRBV20-1 and TRBJ1-1; TRBD1 matches at 9 bases. Germline V gene lookup returns CDR1 DFQATT and CDR2 SNEGSKA (reference sequence). J gave up 3 bases and V 5 bases, and 7 bases lay outside the gene matches. This CDR3 contains 14 residues. The CDR3 protein is CSAYTQGAYTEAFF. CDR3 DNA: TGCAGTGCTTACACACAGGGGGCTTACACTGAAGCTTTCTTT.

Comment on this clonotype: Relative to the germline gene, one junction end is altered; a read error may explain this. The V and J genes are TRBV6-5 and TRBJ2-7, with D perhaps matching TRBD1 or TRBD2 (6 bases each). CDR3 length: 16 amino acids. Germline V lookup: CDR1 MNHEY, CDR2 SVGAGI. CDR3 in DNA: TGTGACAGCAGGTGTCCGGGGGCGTATGGGGTCTACGAGCAGTACTTC. Its protein is CDSRCPGAYGVYEQYF.

About this clonotype itself: Germline and junction disagree at one end, which may indicate a read error. This chain connects TRBV6-2 or TRBV6-3 to TRBJ2-1, with D perhaps matching TRBD1 (5 bases). CDR1 and CDR2 from the germline V gene are MNHEY and SVGEGT. The CDR3 sequence is 15 residues long. CDR3 DNA: TGTGCCCGCAGTTATCTCAGGGTAGGATGGAATGAGCAGTTCTTC. This translates into CARSYLRVGWNEQFF.